The clone carrying this TCR beta chain turned up a few times. The V and J ends lost 5 bases and 9 bases, in that order; junction bases with no gene match: 6. The germline V gene has CDR1 MNHEY and CDR2 SVGAGI. This CDR3 has 13 residues. This entry belongs to a study of blood T cell repertoires in COVID-19. The assay was immunoSEQ multiplex PCR, and TCRdb's table has in-frame clones only and misses some. The data contain about 180,000 clones, about 89% of them singletons. This TCR was recovered from a man younger than 30 who had recovered from COVID-19. The sample was peripheral blood. V gene TRBV6-5 combines with J gene TRBJ1-2; 10 positions agree with TRBD1. In DNA form, the CDR3 reads TGTGCCAGCAGTCCCGGACAGGGGGGGAGCTACACCTTC. Translated, it gives CASSPGQGGSYTF.